The sequence of this TCR beta chain was determined in a study of blood T cell repertoires in COVID-19. As for the study in general: PBMCs, B-cell-depleted T cells, or T cells were the source of the cDNA or gDNA that made up the material.

In the authors' methods: Quantification of nucleated cells was approximated via reference gene primer amplification. The repertoire was sequenced with immunoSEQ multiplex PCR; TCRdb's copy has only in-frame clones and lacks some. V, J and clone size derive from that table, while D and trimming were established from the DNA sequence. The sample consists of approximately 300,000 clones, around nine tenths of them appearing once. Germline-derived CDR1 and CDR2 are LNHDA and SQIVND (reference sequence). The length of the CDR3 is 14 residues. Unmatched junction bases numbered 5, after V lost 6 bases and J lost 2 bases. Participants were placed into cohorts based on the clinical history they reported.

This chain links TRBV19 with TRBJ1-2, with 8 bases that match TRBD1. The sequenced sample was PBMCs or T cells enriched from blood (not recorded which). The sequence came from a woman aged 25 to 45 who had been exposed to COVID-19. DNA for the CDR3: TGTGCCAGTAGGGAACACAGGGGGAACTATGGCTACACCTTC. Protein sequence: CASREHRGNYGYTF.